This T cell receptor beta chain was sequenced for a study of cytomegalovirus exposure and HLA in healthy donors. On this clone: Its antigen is unidentified.

The CDR3 is 14 amino acids. Germline assignment: CDR1 SEHNR and CDR2 FQNEAQ (reference sequence). Unmatched junction bases numbered 10, after V lost 5 bases and J lost 7 bases. Study-wide results and limits: Whilst most TCR sequences proved rare, a subset of public TCRs occurred across many donors. Common viral pathogens seemed to be connected with several of the most significant clusters, according to a later analysis.

A multiplex PCR was run with 60 Vbeta primers and 13 Jbeta primers. Data came from immunoSEQ multiplex PCR; TCRdb stores just in-frame clones and leaves some out. The top ten clones hold approximately 2.7% of a sample with more than 80,000 clones, approximately 71% of them seen once. The source material was PBMCs. The chain is built from TRBV7-9 and TRBJ2-7; TRBD2 agrees at 8 bases. This clonotype was obtained from a man aged 45 to 65 in good health and CMV-seronegative. The CDR3 nucleotides read TGTGCCAGCAGCCGAGCGGGGGAGTTGGGAGAGCAGTACGTC. Its translation: CASSRAGELGEQYV.